What follows are 8 T cell receptor beta chains derived from one specimen sequenced in a study of CD8+CD57+ T cells in acquired aplastic anemia. Previously, flow cytometry had revealed CD8+CD57+ cell expansion in the patients chosen for sequencing. Investigators profiled TCR beta VDJ and CDR3 from genomic DNA template. MiXCR was run by TCRdb on the reads, yielding one entry per CDR3 protein. The profile shows about 160,000 distinct CDR3 sequences, approximately 44% of them singletons. The sample comprised sorted CD4+, CD8+, or CD8+CD57+ T cells (not recorded which) from PBMCs. These TCRs come from a human donor with aplastic anemia.

This clonotype was recorded many times. J is TRBJ2-7 and V is TRBV25-1; 10 bases are a match to TRBD1. This CDR3 has 14 amino acids. Germline lookup yields CDR1 MGHDK and CDR2 SYGVNS. The junction had 1 base not matched to a gene; V was cut back by 0 bases and J by 5 bases. CDR3 bases: TGTGCCAGCAGTGAATACGGGACAGGGGACGAGCAGTACTTC. Translated: CASSEYGTGDEQYF.

With regard to this clonotype: Since a much larger clone is just one base distant, this may be a read error. This chain uses TRBV20-1 with TRBJ1-5; maybe TRBD2 (5 bases). The J call may be faulty, since TRBJ2-3 better matches the DNA end. The CDR3 loop spans 14 amino acids. Germline V lookup: CDR1 DFQATT, CDR2 SNEGSKA (reference sequence). The CDR3 here is CSARDRRGNQPQYF. The CDR3 DNA is TGCAGTGCTAGAGATAGACGGGGAAATCAGCCCCAGTATTTT.

This clonotype appeared a few times. The chain combines TRBV25-1 with TRBJ1-2; a possible D gene is TRBD1 (6 bases). The V and J ends lost 7 bases and 7 bases respectively, with 22 bases between them. The CDR3 spans 15 residues. Per germline, CDR1 MGHDK and CDR2 SYGVNS. CDR3 amino acids: CASNAGWGGAGGYTF. DNA of the CDR3: TGTGCCAGCAACGCCGGATGGGGGGGGGCGGGTGGCTACACCTTC.

This clonotype was counted at least ten times. The rearrangement joins TRBV20-1 to TRBJ1-5; D might be TRBD1 (5 bases). CDR1 is DFQATT, CDR2 SNEGSKA, per germline (reference sequence). V gave up 3 bases and J gave up 9 bases, with 24 bases separating them. The CDR3 sequence is 16 residues long. The CDR3 sequence is CSASSQGRGLFGPQHF. The CDR3 coding sequence is TGCAGTGCTAGTTCTCAGGGAAGGGGACTTTTCGGGCCCCAGCATTTT.

The V call is TRBV20-1, the J call TRBJ2-5; 10 nucleotides match TRBD2. The DNA end favors TRBJ2-7, so the J call may be wrong. The germline CDR1 and CDR2 sequences are DFQATT and SNEGSKA (reference sequence). The length of the CDR3 is 13 residues. The CDR3, as DNA: TGCAGTGCTAGGAGCGGGGGGGCCCACGAGCAGTACTTC. Its protein is CSARSGGAHEQYF.

This chain uses TRBV9 with TRBJ2-2, with unresolved D. CDR1 SGDLS and CDR2 YYNGEE come from the germline V gene. The CDR3 has 14 amino acids. With 3 bases removed from V and 2 bases from J, the gap between germline ends came to 8 bases. The CDR3 loop is CASSDLGNTGELFF. CDR3 DNA sequence: TGTGCCAGCAGCGATCTTGGAAACACCGGGGAGCTGTTTTTT.

This chain uses TRBV20-1 with TRBJ2-3; no reliable D call. The V end was cut by 3 bases, the J end by 2 bases, with 9 bases between. The germline V gene has CDR1 DFQATT and CDR2 SNEGSKA (reference sequence). The CDR3 has 13 amino acids. This CDR3 is CSASGTLTDTQYF. CDR3 DNA sequence: TGCAGTGCTAGTGGAACCCTCACAGATACGCAGTATTTT.

A word on this clonotype: At one boundary the junction diverges from the germline segment, which might be a read error. This chain connects TRBV12-3 or TRBV12-4 to TRBJ1-2; no reliable D call. This CDR3 has 13 residues. CDR3 residues: CASSFKRLYGYTF. CDR3 coding DNA: TGTGCCAGTAGTTTCAAGCGCCTCTATGGCTACACCTTC.